One sample yielded the 30 T cell receptor beta chains listed below, sequenced in a study of Graves' ophthalmopathy and Graves' hyperthyroidism. TCR beta CDR3 amplification used RNA transcripts. The first-round RT-PCR employed HTBI primers together with the Qiagen OneStep RT-PCR kit. A multiplex PCR was then performed as the second round. Each CDR3 protein gets one entry after TCRdb re-called the multiplex PCR reads with MiXCR. This repertoire shows about 740,000 distinct CDR3 sequences, approximately 40% found once; its top ten account for around 40%. Sequenced material: peripheral blood. Receptor source: an adult man with Graves' ophthalmopathy.

With regard to this clonotype: This may come from a read error, since a much larger clone is one base off. The chain has TRBV24-1 and TRBJ1-5; 10 bases line up with TRBD1. From germline, CDR1 is KGHDR and CDR2 SFDVKD. This CDR3 has 15 amino acids. CDR3 loop: CASSETGTGDQSQHF. The CDR3 nucleotides read TGTGCCAGCAGTGAGACAGGGACAGGGGATCAGTCCCAGCATTTT.

This clonotype showed up many times. V and J are TRBV14 and TRBJ1-4, with a possible D match to TRBD1 (5 bases). The CDR3 extends over 12 amino acids. Looked up from germline, CDR1 is SGHDN and CDR2 is FVKESK. V lost 5 bases and J 12 bases, leaving 13 bases between the germline ends. Written as DNA, the CDR3 is TGTGCCAGCAGCGACTCGGGGCGGGAACTGTTTTTT. Translated, it gives CASSDSGRELFF.

The sample holds one count of this clonotype. The chain joins TRBV25-1 to TRBJ1-1; a possible D gene is TRBD1 (6 bases). With 6 bases removed from V and 11 bases from J, the gap between germline ends came to 22 bases. Germline V gene lookup returns CDR1 MGHDK and CDR2 SYGVNS. This CDR3 has 14 amino acids. CDR3 bases: TGTGCCAGCAGCTACGGCGTCAGGGGTAGGTGGGCTTTCTTT. Amino acid sequence: CASSYGVRGRWAFF.

The V call is TRBV2, the J call TRBJ2-3, with D uncertain. CDR1 is SNHLY, CDR2 FYNNEI, per germline. V lost 5 bases to trimming and J lost 6 bases, with 15 bases between them. The CDR3 consists of 14 residues. The CDR3 loop reads CASSPIIARDTQYF. The DNA of the CDR3 is TGTGCCAGCAGTCCCATTATAGCACGGGATACGCAGTATTTT.

Ten or more counts support this clonotype. The J gene is TRBJ1-5, the V gene TRBV2; D is ambiguous. Per germline, CDR1 SNHLY and CDR2 FYNNEI. Trimming cost V 5 bases and J 6 bases, with 11 bases left between them. The CDR3 extends over 13 amino acids. The CDR3 is CASSLNLGQPQHF. CDR3 coding DNA: TGTGCCAGCAGTCTTAATCTGGGTCAGCCCCAGCATTTT. The whole variable domain, remainder taken from reference TRBV2 and TRBJ1-5, is EPEVTQTPSHQVTQMGQEVILRCVPISNHLYFYWYRQILGQKVEFLVSFYNNEISEKSEIFDDQFSVERPDGSNFTLKIRSTKLEDSAMYFCASSLNLGQPQHFGDGTRLSIL.

This CDR3 is CASSLQGVVNSPLHF. The CDR3 region has the DNA TGTGCCAGCAGCTTACAGGGGGTGGTTAATTCACCCCTCCACTTT. The V gene is TRBV11-1, the J gene TRBJ1-6; TRBD1 matches at 7 bases. Per the germline V gene, CDR1 is SGHAT and CDR2 is FQDESV (reference sequence). The CDR3 runs 15 residues. V trimming: 2 bases; J trimming: 6 bases; junction bases outside the gene matches: 4.

The chain carries TRBV10-3 and TRBJ1-2, with no clear D. V was pared by 3 bases and J by 3 bases, with 17 bases between. The germline V gene has CDR1 ENHRY and CDR2 SYGVKD. This CDR3 is built from 16 residues. Here the CDR3 DNA reads TGTGCCATCAGTGACCCCGCAGGTTTTACCGACTATGGCTACACCTTC. Translating it yields CAISDPAGFTDYGYTF.

Regarding this clonotype: It may be a read error: a sequence one base away is much more abundant. The rearrangement uses TRBV29-1 and TRBJ2-5; D is possibly TRBD1 (5 bases). V lost 4 bases to trimming and J lost 4 bases, with 13 bases between them. The germline CDR1 and CDR2 sequences are SQVTM and ANQGSEA. The CDR3 runs to 13 residues. The CDR3 DNA follows: TGCAGCGTTGCCAGGGATCACGGAGAGACCCAGTACTTC. Protein product: CSVARDHGETQYF.

This clonotype has only one observation. This chain joins TRBV7-9 and TRBJ2-7; TRBD1 agrees at 10 bases. The CDR3 has 19 residues. J was trimmed by 2 bases and V by 7 bases; bases with no gene match: 20. Germline V gene sequence: CDR1 SEHNR, CDR2 FQNEAQ (reference sequence). This CDR3 reads CASTGRGRQGAGDPYEQYF. For the CDR3, the DNA is TGTGCCAGCACCGGGCGGGGGAGACAGGGGGCGGGCGATCCCTACGAGCAGTACTTC.

The rearrangement joins TRBV10-3 to TRBJ1-4; TRBD1 agrees at 7 bases. With 10 bases clipped from V and 6 bases from J, the junction kept 2 bases outside the gene matches. This CDR3 has 11 residues. CDR1 is ENHRY and CDR2 is SYGVKD in the germline V gene. The CDR3 protein is CASQGDEKLFF. The CDR3 nucleotides read TGTGCCAGTCAGGGGGATGAAAAACTGTTTTTT.

Notes on this clonotype: Mismatch with germline at one junction end may stem from a read error. The chain employs TRBV24-1 and TRBJ1-5; TRBD1 is a possible D gene (5 bases). CDR3 length: 19 residues. From germline, CDR1 is KGHDR and CDR2 SFDVKD. The CDR3 is CASSPRPGRMIYSNQPQHF. The CDR3 nucleotides are TGTGCCAGCAGTCCCAGACCGGGACGGATGATTTATAGCAATCAGCCCCAGCATTTT.

This clonotype turned up a few times. The chain links TRBV25-1 to TRBJ2-2, with 10 bases matching TRBD1. This CDR3 contains 16 residues. The ends lost 6 bases at V and 0 bases at J; junction bases unmatched: 4. Germline CDR1 is MGHDK and CDR2 is SYGVNS. CDR3 sequence: CASRRGQGANTGELFF. The CDR3 region has the DNA TGTGCCAGCAGGAGAGGACAGGGGGCGAACACCGGGGAGCTGTTTTTT.

The chain has TRBV2 and TRBJ1-1, with D possibly matching TRBD1 (6 bases). The germline V gene encodes CDR1 SNHLY and CDR2 FYNNEI. The CDR3 is made up of 13 amino acids. V lost 8 bases to trimming and J lost 0 bases, with 10 bases between them. The CDR3 sequence is CASQTGMNTEAFF. The DNA of the CDR3 is TGTGCCAGCCAGACAGGCATGAACACTGAAGCTTTCTTT.

V is TRBV29-1 and J is TRBJ1-4; D might be TRBD1 (6 bases). The V end lost 7 bases, the J end lost 7 bases, and 19 bases lay between the germline ends. Germline CDR1 SQVTM, CDR2 ANQGSEA. This CDR3 is built from 14 residues. For the CDR3, the DNA is TGCAGCGCCAAGGGGGGAGTGGGCACTGAAAAACTGTTTTTT. Encoded protein: CSAKGGVGTEKLFF.

This clonotype was counted many times. The chain carries TRBV2 and TRBJ1-5; a possible D gene is TRBD1 (5 bases). The germline V gene has CDR1 SNHLY and CDR2 FYNNEI. The CDR3 runs to 15 residues. With 3 bases removed from V and 2 bases from J, the gap between germline ends came to 11 bases. The CDR3 sequence is CASSDRDYGNQPQHF. The CDR3 DNA follows: TGTGCCAGCAGTGACAGGGACTACGGCAATCAGCCCCAGCATTTT.

The chain links TRBV15 to TRBJ2-7; 7 nucleotides line up with TRBD1. The CDR3 spans 14 residues. The trim removed 4 bases at V and 5 bases at J, leaving 8 bases unmatched. In germline, CDR1 is LNHNV, CDR2 YYDKDF (reference sequence). The CDR3 DNA sequence: TGTGCCACCAGCACTGCCAGGGGGTTCGACGAGCAGTACTTC. Residues: CATSTARGFDEQYF.

The rearrangement links TRBV10-3 to TRBJ1-2, with no clear D. V was cut by 10 bases and J by 4 bases, with 16 bases left in between. Germline CDR1 ENHRY, CDR2 SYGVKD. The CDR3 consists of 13 residues. CDR3 nucleotides: TGTGCCAGCGGGGAGCGGCGTTTCTATGGCTACACCTTC. It specifies CASGERRFYGYTF.

The CDR3 protein is CASSLAGEGYTEAFF. CDR3 DNA: TGTGCCAGCAGCTTAGCGGGAGAGGGCTACACTGAAGCTTTCTTT. The chain uses TRBV7-9 and TRBJ1-1; D gene unclear. In germline, CDR1 is SEHNR, CDR2 FQNEAQ (reference sequence). Trimming left V 0 bases short and J 3 bases short, with 11 bases between. The CDR3 runs 15 residues.

This clonotype showed up just a few times. This chain connects TRBV4-3 to TRBJ1-5; perhaps TRBD1 as D (5 bases). The CDR3 runs 17 residues. V was pared by 0 bases and J by 0 bases, with 12 bases between. The germline CDR1 and CDR2 sequences are LGHNA and YSLEER. CDR3 loop: CASSQEAPGHSNQPQHF. In DNA, the CDR3 is TGCGCCAGCAGCCAAGAAGCCCCAGGGCATAGCAATCAGCCCCAGCATTTT.

This clonotype was seen repeatedly, ten times or more. The chain is built from TRBV29-1 and TRBJ2-5; TRBD2 matches 7 bases. Trimming took 5 bases from V and 0 from J; bases not matched to a gene: 9. CDR3 length: 15 residues. Per the germline V gene, CDR1 is SQVTM and CDR2 is ANQGSEA. This chain's CDR3 is CSVTSNGGYQETQYF. DNA of the CDR3: TGCAGCGTTACCTCAAACGGGGGGTACCAAGAGACCCAGTACTTC.

The rearrangement uses TRBV9 and TRBJ2-5; 13 nucleotides agree with TRBD2. This CDR3 spans 17 amino acids. Losses at the gene ends were 4 bases for V and 3 bases for J; bases not matched to a gene: 9. The germline V gene has CDR1 SGDLS and CDR2 YYNGEE. CDR3 sequence: CASSSRTSGGLKETQYF. CDR3 DNA sequence: TGTGCCAGCAGCTCTCGGACTAGCGGGGGCCTGAAAGAGACCCAGTACTTC.

The chain joins TRBV7-2 to TRBJ2-7; TRBD1 matches at 7 bases. The CDR3 is 15 amino acids. The junction had 5 bases not matched to a gene; V was cut back by 1 base and J by 2 bases. The germline V gene has CDR1 SGHTA and CDR2 FQGNSA. The CDR3 region has the DNA TGTGCCAGCAGCTTAGAGAGGGACAGAGCCTACGAGCAGTACTTC. This sequence encodes CASSLERDRAYEQYF.

This clonotype was detected a few times. One junction end disagrees with the germline gene, perhaps due to a read error. The chain recombines TRBV7-2 with TRBJ1-2; the D gene is possibly TRBD1 (5 bases). CDR3 length: 12 residues. CDR1 and CDR2 from the germline V gene are SGHTA and FQGNSA. The CDR3 spells CASSPGSRGWSF. CDR3 DNA sequence: TGTGCCAGCAGCCCCGGATCCCGGGGGTGGTCCTTC.

This clonotype came up a few times. The chain employs TRBV19 and TRBJ2-5; 7 nucleotides agree with TRBD1. From germline, CDR1 is LNHDA and CDR2 SQIVND (reference sequence). The CDR3 loop spans 14 amino acids. V lost 7 bases to trimming and J lost 1 base; unmatched junction nucleotides: 6. CDR3 in amino acids: CASTPTGPQETQYF. The DNA of the CDR3 is TGTGCCAGTACCCCGACAGGGCCCCAAGAGACCCAGTACTTC. Variable domain in full (rest from reference TRBV19 and TRBJ2-5): DGGITQSPKYLFRKEGQNVTLSCEQNLNHDAMYWYRQDPGQGLRLIYYSQIVNDFQKGDIAEGYSVSREKKESFPLTVTSAQKNPTAFYLCASTPTGPQETQYFGPGTRLLVL.

This clonotype was picked up a small number of times. At one end the junction does not follow the germline gene, possibly because of a read error. The chain recombines TRBV6-2 or TRBV6-3 with TRBJ1-5, with D unclear. The CDR3 spans 14 residues. CDR1 MNHEY and CDR2 SVGEGT come from the germline V gene. For the CDR3, the DNA is TGTGCCAGCCTCACCCCTCCCAGCAACCAGCCCCAGCATTTT. This sequence encodes CASLTPPSNQPQHF.

The J gene is TRBJ2-3, the V gene TRBV7-3, with a possible D match to TRBD2 (6 bases). The V end lost 2 bases, the J end lost 10 bases, and 16 bases lay between the germline ends. Germline V CDR1 and CDR2: SGHTA, FQGTGA. CDR3 length: 14 residues. CDR3 in amino acids: CASSLVGSGDAQYF. As DNA, the CDR3 is TGTGCCAGCAGCTTAGTTGGCTCGGGGGATGCGCAGTATTTT.

On this clonotype: A read error may produce the germline difference seen at one junction end. CDR3 sequence (DNA): TGCGCCAGCAGCCCAGAGGGGACAGCCGTCTATAGCAATCAGCCCCAGCATTTT. Its translation is CASSPEGTAVYSNQPQHF. The chain is built from TRBV7-9 and TRBJ1-5, with 7 bases matching TRBD1. The CDR3 spans 18 residues. Germline values: CDR1 SEHNR, CDR2 FQNEAQ (reference sequence).

The chain couples TRBV5-1 to TRBJ2-5; 11 bases agree with TRBD2. The J call could be wrong; TRBJ2-1 is a better fit for the DNA end. The CDR3 spans 14 residues. Germline V gene data show CDR1 as SGHRS and CDR2 as YFSETQ. The CDR3 is CASRTGLAVGEQFF. The CDR3 DNA reads TGCGCCAGCAGAACGGGACTAGCGGTAGGGGAGCAGTTCTTC.

The rearrangement links TRBV10-3 to TRBJ1-2; 12 bases align to TRBD1. Germline lookup yields CDR1 ENHRY and CDR2 SYGVKD. Trimming cost V 4 bases and J 4 bases; bases outside gene matches: 7. The CDR3 has 16 residues. This CDR3 reads CAISAPGTGGGYGYTF. CDR3 sequence (DNA): TGTGCCATCAGTGCCCCCGGGACAGGGGGCGGCTATGGCTACACCTTC.

Worth noting for this clonotype: One end of the junction is discordant with germline, which a read error may explain. The chain combines TRBV25-1 with TRBJ2-2, with D possibly matching TRBD2 (5 bases). Germline V gives CDR1 MGHDK, CDR2 SYGVNS. The CDR3 extends over 15 amino acids. The CDR3 coding sequence is TGCGCCAGCAGCCGGGAAAACAGAGGCACCGGGGAGCTGTTTTTT. It yields the protein CASSRENRGTGELFF.